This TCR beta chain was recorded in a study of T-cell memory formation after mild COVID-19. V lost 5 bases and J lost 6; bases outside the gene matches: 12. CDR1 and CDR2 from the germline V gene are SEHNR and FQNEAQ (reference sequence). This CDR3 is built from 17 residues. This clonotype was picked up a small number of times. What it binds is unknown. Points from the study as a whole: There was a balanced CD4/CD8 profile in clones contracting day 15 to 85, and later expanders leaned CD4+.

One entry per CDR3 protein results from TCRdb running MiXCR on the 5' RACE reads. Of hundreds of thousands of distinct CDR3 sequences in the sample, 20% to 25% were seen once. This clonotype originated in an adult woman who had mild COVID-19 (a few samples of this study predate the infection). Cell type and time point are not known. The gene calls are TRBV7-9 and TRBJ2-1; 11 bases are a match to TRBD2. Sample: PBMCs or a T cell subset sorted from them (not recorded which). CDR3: CASSPSPLAGDRNEQFF. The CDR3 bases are TGTGCCAGCAGCCCGAGTCCACTAGCGGGAGATCGCAATGAGCAGTTCTTC.